This entry features one T cell receptor beta chain sequence. This sample is drawn from a study of CD8+ T cells in alopecia areata. About the study: Tofacitinib administration to treated patients was oral, at 5 to 10 mg twice daily.

V lost 3 bases, J lost 9 bases, and 8 bases stayed unmatched. Per the germline V gene, CDR1 is GTSNPN and CDR2 is SVGIG (reference sequence). This CDR3 comprises 14 residues. Isolated RNA was reverse transcribed into cDNA used as the sequencing template. Profiled with immunoSEQ multiplex PCR; TCRdb holds only in-frame clones, not every one. The table has about 97,000 clones, about two fifths seen once; the top ten hold roughly 1.3%. The TCR sequence derives from a human donor with alopecia areata. This chain connects TRBV30 to TRBJ1-6, with 7 bases matching TRBD1. Sequenced input: CD4+ T cells sorted from blood. In nucleotides, the CDR3 is TGTGCCTGGAGGGGACGACAGGGAAGTTCACCCCTCCACTTT. It codes for CAWRGRQGSSPLHF.